A single sample gave rise to the 26 T cell receptor beta chains below, sequenced in a study of blood T cells in healthy people across ages. A sample-barcoded 5' primer and a J-beta primer mix were used in a second PCR of roughly 7 to 11 cycles. TCRdb independently ran MiXCR on the 5' RACE reads; one entry per CDR3 protein. Of around 1,600,000 distinct CDR3 sequences in the sample, 35% to 45% were seen once. Sequenced input: blood. The receptors originated from a woman between 18 and 29 years old in good health.

This chain uses TRBV7-2 with TRBJ2-7; 7 positions match TRBD2. J lost 3 bases, V lost 1 base, and 9 bases had no gene match. Germline V CDR1 and CDR2: SGHTA, FQGNSA. This CDR3 contains 16 residues. CDR3 loop: CASSLGSAGTNYEQYF. CDR3 coding DNA: TGTGCCAGCAGCTTAGGCTCAGCAGGGACTAACTACGAGCAGTACTTC.

About this clonotype itself: This clone may be a read error of a much larger clone one base away. The chain combines TRBV10-3 with TRBJ2-1; 10 bases line up with TRBD1. The germline gives CDR1 ENHRY, CDR2 SYGVKD. The CDR3 runs to 15 residues. J lost 8 bases, V lost 3 bases, and 7 bases had no gene match. CDR3 sequence: CAISEGTGVVDEQFF. In nucleotides, the CDR3 is TGTGCCATCAGTGAAGGGACAGGGGTTGTCGATGAGCAGTTCTTC.

The rearrangement uses TRBV5-1 and TRBJ1-4, with 7 nucleotides matching TRBD1. Germline CDR1 and CDR2: SGHRS and YFSETQ. The CDR3 loop spans 14 amino acids. Trimming cost V 2 bases and J 5 bases; bases outside gene matches: 3. The CDR3: CASSFGDSNEKLFF. The CDR3 region has the DNA TGCGCCAGCAGCTTTGGGGACAGCAATGAAAAACTGTTTTTT.

The genes are TRBV6-5 and TRBJ1-5; D gene ambiguous. V was trimmed by 0 bases and J by 1 base, leaving 7 bases between them. The CDR3 loop spans 15 amino acids. The V gene's germline CDR1 is MNHEY and CDR2 SVGAGI. CDR3 protein: CASSYSRRSNQPQHF. The CDR3 DNA reads as TGTGCCAGCAGTTACTCGAGGCGCAGCAATCAGCCCCAGCATTTT.

Turning to this clonotype: This clone may be a read error of a much larger clone one base away. CDR3 sequence (DNA): TGTGCCAGCACCCTAAGCAGGGCTACGGCTGAGCAGTACTTC. Translation: CASTLSRATAEQYF. The chain uses TRBV7-2 and TRBJ2-7; D might be TRBD1 (5 bases). Germline V gene lookup returns CDR1 SGHTA and CDR2 FQGNSA. The ends were cut back, 7 bases at V and 7 bases at J, with 20 bases in the middle. This CDR3 has 14 amino acids.

The sample holds many counts of this clonotype. This chain uses TRBV10-3 with TRBJ2-1, with 8 bases identical to TRBD2. The length of the CDR3 is 14 residues. Germline values: CDR1 ENHRY, CDR2 SYGVKD. V shed 11 bases, J shed 9 bases, and the junction held 15 bases outside the gene matches. The CDR3 protein is CAAGRGLDGFEQFF. The CDR3 DNA follows: TGTGCCGCCGGGAGGGGACTAGACGGGTTTGAGCAGTTCTTC.

The genes are TRBV29-1 and TRBJ2-5; 7 nucleotides match TRBD2. The CDR3 runs to 14 residues. V gave up 5 bases and J gave up 11 bases; unmatched junction bases: 17. Germline V gene data show CDR1 as SQVTM and CDR2 as ANQGSEA. The CDR3 bases are TGCAGCGTTTTGAAGTGGGAGGGCCGCGGTGAGCAGTACTTC. Translated, it gives CSVLKWEGRGEQYF.

The rearrangement uses TRBV6-2 or TRBV6-3 and TRBJ2-5, with 9 bases that match TRBD1. The closer fit of TRBJ2-7 to the DNA end suggests the J call may be wrong. CDR3 length: 16 amino acids. Per germline, CDR1 MNHEY and CDR2 SVGEGT. CDR3: CASRIGWGQGYYEQYF. The CDR3 DNA sequence: TGTGCCAGCAGGATTGGTTGGGGACAGGGTTACTACGAGCAGTACTTC.

The chain links TRBV28 to TRBJ2-7; no clear D gene. CDR1 is MDHEN, CDR2 SYDVKM, per germline. Trimming took 3 bases from V and 3 from J, leaving 12 bases between them. CDR3 length: 14 residues. In DNA form, the CDR3 reads TGTGCCAGCAGTTTTGCCCCTGGGTACTACGAGCAGTACTTC. Protein: CASSFAPGYYEQYF.

The chain has TRBV6-2 or TRBV6-3 and TRBJ2-7; D is undetermined. The J call may be incorrect, as the DNA end agrees better with TRBJ2-4. This CDR3 is 12 amino acids long. Germline V CDR1 and CDR2: MNHEY, SVGEGT. The CDR3 DNA reads TGTGCCAGCAGTTACGTCTCACACATTCAGTACTTC. Translated: CASSYVSHIQYF.

The V call is TRBV10-3, the J call TRBJ2-7; 8 bases fit TRBD1. The CDR3 has 13 residues. CDR1 is ENHRY, CDR2 SYGVKD, per germline. With V trimmed by 11 bases and J by 3 bases, 9 bases remained unmatched. The CDR3 sequence: CAPRHRGFYEQYF. Written as DNA, the CDR3 is TGTGCCCCAAGACACAGGGGGTTCTACGAGCAGTACTTC.

The chain uses TRBV3-1 and TRBJ2-1; D not certain. Between the trimmed V and J ends, which lost 3 bases and 9 bases, there was a span of 15 bases. Germline CDR1 reads LGHDT; CDR2 reads YNNKEL (reference sequence). The CDR3 runs 14 residues. CDR3 in amino acids: CASSQKGYGREQFF. CDR3 in DNA: TGTGCCAGCAGCCAGAAAGGGTACGGGCGTGAGCAGTTCTTC.

This chain uses TRBV15 with TRBJ1-5; TRBD1 is a possible D gene (6 bases). Trimming took 0 bases from V and 0 from J, leaving 18 bases between them. The CDR3 consists of 19 residues. Germline V gives CDR1 LNHNV, CDR2 YYDKDF (reference sequence). The CDR3 DNA sequence: TGTGCCACCAGCAGAGAAGGCAGGGGATCCTTCTATAGCAATCAGCCCCAGCATTTT. It specifies CATSREGRGSFYSNQPQHF.

The rearrangement uses TRBV4-3 and TRBJ2-7, with D unclear. With 2 bases removed from V and 1 base from J, the gap between germline ends came to 6 bases. Germline-derived CDR1 and CDR2 are LGHNA and YSLEER. The CDR3 totals 13 residues. The CDR3: CASSQQASYEQYF. The DNA of the CDR3 is TGCGCCAGCAGCCAACAGGCGTCCTACGAGCAGTACTTC.

This chain connects TRBV7-8 to TRBJ1-2; D remains unclear. Germline V lookup: CDR1 SGHVS, CDR2 FQNEAQ. V was pared by 0 bases and J by 0 bases, with 20 bases between. CDR3 length: 19 amino acids. Here the CDR3 reads CASSLARIAKKGSNYGYTF. The CDR3, as DNA: TGTGCCAGCAGCTTAGCGCGGATAGCCAAGAAGGGATCTAACTATGGCTACACCTTC.

This clonotype has just a few counts. The V gene is TRBV7-9, the J gene TRBJ2-7, with 7 positions matching TRBD2. Trimming cost V 5 bases and J 4 bases; bases outside gene matches: 20. From germline, CDR1 is SEHNR and CDR2 FQNEAQ (reference sequence). CDR3 size: 18 residues. This chain's CDR3 is CASSQGAGGSFSTYEQYF. The CDR3 DNA is TGTGCCAGCAGCCAAGGGGCCGGCGGGAGCTTCTCGACGTACGAGCAGTACTTC. The full variable domain, with the rest looked up from reference TRBV7-9 and TRBJ2-7, is DTGVSQNPRHKITKRGQNVTFRCDPISEHNRLYWYRQTLGQGPEFLTYFQNEAQLEKSRLLSDRFSAERPKGSFSTLEIQRTEQGDSAMYLCASSQGAGGSFSTYEQYFGPGTRLTVT.

The chain uses TRBV2 and TRBJ1-2; tentative D call: TRBD1 (5 bases). The CDR3 loop spans 13 amino acids. Germline CDR1 and CDR2: SNHLY and FYNNEI. Deletions cut 4 bases from V and 4 bases from J, with 10 bases between. The CDR3 region has the DNA TGTGCCAGCAGTGTAGAAGGGGTCTATGGCTACACCTTC. Translated, it gives CASSVEGVYGYTF.

This chain connects TRBV20-1 to TRBJ1-4, with D hard to call. Germline V gene lookup returns CDR1 DFQATT and CDR2 SNEGSKA (reference sequence). This CDR3 has 15 amino acids. Trimming removed 4 bases at V and 3 bases at J, with 15 bases between. This chain's CDR3 is CSATWRRTSNEKLFF. CDR3 nucleotide sequence: TGCAGTGCTACTTGGCGTAGGACGTCTAATGAAAAACTGTTTTTT.

This clonotype showed up just a few times. The chain uses TRBV30 and TRBJ1-2; no reliable D call. The CDR3 contains 13 residues. Per germline, CDR1 GTSNPN and CDR2 SVGIG (reference sequence). Trimming left V 4 bases short and J 4 bases short, with 13 bases between. CDR3 amino acids: CAWIPTGGYGYTF. CDR3 coding DNA: TGTGCCTGGATCCCGACCGGTGGCTATGGCTACACCTTC.

The chain carries TRBV29-1 and TRBJ2-2, with D possibly being TRBD1 (6 bases). The CDR3 has 12 residues. Germline V gene sequence: CDR1 SQVTM, CDR2 ANQGSEA. Between the trimmed V and J ends, which lost 5 bases and 6 bases, there was a span of 10 bases. Written as DNA, the CDR3 is TGCAGCGTTCTCAGGGGTCCCGGGGAGCTGTTTTTT. This sequence encodes CSVLRGPGELFF.

The DNA for the CDR3 is TGTGCCAGCAGCCCGACCCTGGATGGTATCACTGAAGCTTTCTTT. Its translation is CASSPTLDGITEAFF. The chain joins TRBV7-9 to TRBJ1-1; the D is unclear. Germline V gives CDR1 SEHNR, CDR2 FQNEAQ (reference sequence). The CDR3 loop spans 15 amino acids. Deletions cut 5 bases from V and 4 bases from J, with 17 bases between.

The chain couples TRBV3-1 to TRBJ2-1; TRBD2 matches at 7 bases. The DNA end lines up better with TRBJ2-7; the J call may be wrong. This CDR3 has 14 residues. Germline V gene lookup returns CDR1 LGHDT and CDR2 YNNKEL (reference sequence). The chain's CDR3 is CASSQTTSYNEQYF. Written as DNA, the CDR3 is TGTGCCAGCAGCCAAACGACTAGCTACAATGAGCAGTACTTC.

As to this clonotype: One end of the junction is discordant with germline, which a read error may explain. This rearrangement joins TRBV20-1 to TRBJ2-3; the D gene could be TRBD1 or TRBD2 (7 bases each). The germline gives CDR1 DFQATT, CDR2 SNEGSKA (reference sequence). The CDR3 length is 16 residues. In DNA form, the CDR3 reads TGCAGTGCTAGACCTTATCAGGGAGGGGGCACAGATACGCGGTATTTT. Translation gives CSARPYQGGGTDTRYF.

The V and J genes are TRBV4-3 and TRBJ2-7; 8 nucleotides agree with TRBD2. Trimming removed 3 bases from V and 6 bases from J; junction bases left unmatched: 7. The length of the CDR3 is 14 residues. Germline CDR1 and CDR2: LGHNA and YSLEER. The CDR3: CASSHSGGDGEQYF. For the CDR3, the DNA is TGCGCCAGCAGCCACTCGGGAGGGGATGGCGAGCAGTACTTC.

The chain has TRBV12-3 or TRBV12-4 and TRBJ1-2, with unresolved D. Trimming took off 0 bases at V and 11 bases at J, with 10 bases between the two ends. The CDR3 loop spans 12 amino acids. CDR3 DNA: TGTGCCAGCAGTTTAGCGGGTCCGAGATACACCTTC. Its protein is CASSLAGPRYTF.

CDR3 protein: CASSQHGGYGYTF. CDR3 in DNA: TGTGCCAGCAGCCAACACGGCGGCTATGGCTACACCTTC. V gene TRBV14 combines with J gene TRBJ1-2; D call uncertain. The CDR3 runs to 13 residues. The V end was cut by 2 bases, the J end by 4 bases, with 8 bases between. In germline, CDR1 is SGHDN, CDR2 FVKESK.